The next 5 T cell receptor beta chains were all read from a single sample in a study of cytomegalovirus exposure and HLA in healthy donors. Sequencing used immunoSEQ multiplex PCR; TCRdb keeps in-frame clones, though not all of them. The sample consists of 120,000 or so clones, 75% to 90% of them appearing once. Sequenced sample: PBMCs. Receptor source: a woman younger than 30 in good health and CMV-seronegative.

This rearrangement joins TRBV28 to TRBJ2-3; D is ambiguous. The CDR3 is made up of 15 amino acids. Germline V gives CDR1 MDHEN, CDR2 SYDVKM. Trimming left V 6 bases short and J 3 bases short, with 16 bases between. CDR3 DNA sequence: TGTGCCAGCAGGTTCCGGGTTCCAGCGACAGATACGCAGTATTTT. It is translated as CASRFRVPATDTQYF.

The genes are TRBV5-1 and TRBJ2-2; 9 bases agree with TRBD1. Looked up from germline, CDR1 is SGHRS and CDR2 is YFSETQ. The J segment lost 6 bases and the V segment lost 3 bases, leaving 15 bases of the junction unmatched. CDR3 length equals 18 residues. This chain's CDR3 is CASSSGTGTKRRAGELFF. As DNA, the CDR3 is TGCGCCAGCAGCTCCGGGACAGGGACGAAGAGGAGGGCCGGGGAGCTGTTTTTT.

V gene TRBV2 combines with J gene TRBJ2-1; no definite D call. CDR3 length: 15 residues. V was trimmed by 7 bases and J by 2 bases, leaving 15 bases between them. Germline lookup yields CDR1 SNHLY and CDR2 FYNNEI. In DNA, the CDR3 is TGTGCCAGCATTATTCGTGTTACTACCTACAATGAGCAGTTCTTC. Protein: CASIIRVTTYNEQFF.

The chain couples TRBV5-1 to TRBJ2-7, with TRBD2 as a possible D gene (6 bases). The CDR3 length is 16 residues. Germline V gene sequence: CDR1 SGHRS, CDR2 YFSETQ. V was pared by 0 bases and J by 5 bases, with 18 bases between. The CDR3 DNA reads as TGCGCCAGCAGCTTGGGACTAGTTACGCCCCCCAACGAGCAGTACTTC. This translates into CASSLGLVTPPNEQYF.

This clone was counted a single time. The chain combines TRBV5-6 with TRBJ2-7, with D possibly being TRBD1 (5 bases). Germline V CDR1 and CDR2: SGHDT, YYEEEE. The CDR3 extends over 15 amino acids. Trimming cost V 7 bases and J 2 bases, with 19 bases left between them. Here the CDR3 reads CASGRAGLPPYEQYF. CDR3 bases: TGTGCCAGCGGCCGGGCAGGGCTGCCGCCCTACGAGCAGTACTTC.